This T cell receptor beta chain derives from a study of spatial heterogeneity in lung cancer. This clonotype was picked up a small number of times. Compared with germline, one end of the junction differs, possibly owing to a read error. TCRdb independently ran MiXCR on the 5' RACE reads; one entry per CDR3 protein. The table lists roughly 110,000 distinct CDR3 sequences, approximately 10% of them singletons. The CDR3 totals 14 residues. CDR1 and CDR2 (germline): SEHNR, FQNEAQ (reference sequence). Time point defined: blood at routine non-recurrence follow-up after resection. This chain joins TRBV7-9 and TRBJ2-1, with TRBD2 matching 14 bases. The TCR sequence derives from a female donor with early-stage non-small cell lung cancer. The specimen comprised PBMCs, sampled at follow-up. This CDR3 is CASSLATSGRATIF. The CDR3 coding sequence is TGTGCCAGCAGCTTAGCGACTAGCGGGAGGGCCACCATCTTC.